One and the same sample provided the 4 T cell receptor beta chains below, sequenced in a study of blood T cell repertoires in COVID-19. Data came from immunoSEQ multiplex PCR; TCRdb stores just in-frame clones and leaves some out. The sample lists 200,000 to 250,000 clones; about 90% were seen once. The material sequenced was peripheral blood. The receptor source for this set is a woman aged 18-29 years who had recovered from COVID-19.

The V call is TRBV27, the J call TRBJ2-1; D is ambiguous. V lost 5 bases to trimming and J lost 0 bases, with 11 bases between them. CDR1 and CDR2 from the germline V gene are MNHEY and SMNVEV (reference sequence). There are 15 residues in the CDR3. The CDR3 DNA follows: TGTGCCAGCAGTGAGGCGCTGAGCTCCTACAATGAGCAGTTCTTC. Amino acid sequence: CASSEALSSYNEQFF.

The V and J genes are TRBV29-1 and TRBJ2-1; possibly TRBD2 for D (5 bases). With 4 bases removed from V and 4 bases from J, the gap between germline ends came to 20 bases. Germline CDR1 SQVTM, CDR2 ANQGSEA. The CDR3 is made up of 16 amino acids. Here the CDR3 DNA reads TGCAGCGTTGTACCGTCAGGACTCGGCCAATACAATGAGCAGTTCTTC. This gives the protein CSVVPSGLGQYNEQFF.

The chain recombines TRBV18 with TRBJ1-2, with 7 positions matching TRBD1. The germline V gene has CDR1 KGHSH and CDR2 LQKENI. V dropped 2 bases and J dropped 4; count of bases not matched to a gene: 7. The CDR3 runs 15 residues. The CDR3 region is CASSPWGQQAYGYTF. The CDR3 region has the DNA TGTGCCAGCTCACCATGGGGACAGCAGGCCTATGGCTACACCTTC.

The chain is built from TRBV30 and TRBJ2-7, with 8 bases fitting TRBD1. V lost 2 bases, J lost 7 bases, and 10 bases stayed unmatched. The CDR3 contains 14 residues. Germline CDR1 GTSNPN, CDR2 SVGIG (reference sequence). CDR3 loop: CAWSSQGALREQYF. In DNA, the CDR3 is TGTGCCTGGAGTTCCCAGGGGGCTCTTAGGGAGCAGTACTTC.